Following are 29 T cell receptor beta chains from one sample sequenced in a study of OX40 agonist ivuxolimab in advanced cancers. Measured with immunoSEQ multiplex PCR; TCRdb has only the in-frame clones, and not every one. The data show about 83,000 clones, with around 84% seen just once and approximately 1.5% held by the top ten. The sequenced sample was CD4+ or CD8+ T cells sorted from blood, obtained in a trial of the OX40 agonist ivuxolimab. The receptor set was obtained from an adult with an advanced solid tumor such as melanoma, head and neck, liver or kidney cancer.

V and J are TRBV7-2 and TRBJ2-3; 8 nucleotides align to TRBD2. The CDR3 has 17 amino acids. Germline V lookup: CDR1 SGHTA, CDR2 FQGNSA. V lost 3 bases to trimming and J lost 4 bases; unmatched junction nucleotides: 12. In DNA, the CDR3 is TGTGCCAGCAGCTTGAGGATCCGGGGGGGGAGCCCAGATACGCAGTATTTT. Encoded protein: CASSLRIRGGSPDTQYF.

The chain combines TRBV11-2 with TRBJ1-5; D is perhaps TRBD1 (6 bases). Germline V gene lookup returns CDR1 SGHAT and CDR2 FQNNGV. The CDR3 is 13 amino acids. V dropped 1 base and J dropped 11 bases, with 12 bases sitting between them. This CDR3 is CASSLGRDNSQHF. The CDR3 nucleotides read TGTGCCAGCAGCTTAGGGAGGGACAACTCCCAGCATTTT.

The chain is built from TRBV28 and TRBJ2-2; maybe TRBD1 (5 bases). CDR3 size: 12 residues. Between the trimmed V and J ends, which lost 11 bases and 6 bases, there was a span of 13 bases. The germline gives CDR1 MDHEN, CDR2 SYDVKM. The CDR3 sequence is CAGETGPGELFF. In nucleotides, the CDR3 is TGTGCCGGGGAAACAGGACCCGGGGAGCTGTTTTTT. Complete variable domain (other parts from reference TRBV28 and TRBJ2-2): DVKVTQSSRYLVKRTGEKVFLECVQDMDHENMFWYRQDPGLGLRLIYFSYDVKMKEKGDIPEGYSVSREKKERFSLILESASTNQTSMYLCAGETGPGELFFGEGSRLTVL.

CDR3 coding DNA: TGTGCCAGCAGTTCAAGGCTCCCAACGGAGACCCAGTACTTC. Translated: CASSSRLPTETQYF. This chain connects TRBV28 to TRBJ2-5; no firm D call. The CDR3 consists of 14 residues. CDR1 is MDHEN, CDR2 SYDVKM, per germline. Trimming pared 4 bases from V and 5 bases from J, leaving 14 bases between.

The chain couples TRBV18 to TRBJ2-7; D is unresolved. Trimming cost V 5 bases and J 3 bases, with 8 bases left between them. The CDR3 has 12 amino acids. Germline V gene sequence: CDR1 KGHSH, CDR2 LQKENI. The chain's CDR3 is CASSTDGYEQYF. The CDR3, as DNA: TGTGCCAGCTCAACGGACGGCTACGAGCAGTACTTC.

The J gene is TRBJ2-3, the V gene TRBV5-6; D might be TRBD1 (5 bases). V was cut by 2 bases and J by 4 bases, with 11 bases left in between. The CDR3 is made up of 14 amino acids. Germline V gives CDR1 SGHDT, CDR2 YYEEEE. The CDR3 coding sequence is TGTGCCAGCAGCTTTTCCGAAGGGGCAGATACGCAGTATTTT. This gives the protein CASSFSEGADTQYF.

The chain couples TRBV27 to TRBJ2-7; D might be TRBD1 (6 bases). Germline V CDR1 and CDR2: MNHEY, SMNVEV (reference sequence). Trimming cost V 0 bases and J 9 bases, with 15 bases left between them. This CDR3 has 14 amino acids. CDR3 sequence: CASSLSPDSFGQYF. The CDR3 region has the DNA TGTGCCAGCAGTTTATCGCCGGACAGCTTTGGGCAGTACTTC.

The chain is built from TRBV5-1 and TRBJ2-2; D not certain. The ends were cut back, 1 base at V and 7 bases at J, with 17 bases in the middle. The CDR3 extends over 16 amino acids. Germline V CDR1 and CDR2: SGHRS, YFSETQ. CDR3 amino acids: CASSLSLGQAVGELFF. Here the CDR3 DNA reads TGCGCCAGCAGCTTGTCGCTCGGCCAGGCCGTCGGGGAGCTGTTTTTT.

The rearrangement joins TRBV5-6 to TRBJ1-1, with 7 bases that match TRBD1. This CDR3 has 13 amino acids. Trimming removed 3 bases from V and 1 base from J; junction bases left unmatched: 0. CDR1 and CDR2 from the germline V gene are SGHDT and YYEEEE. The CDR3: CASSWDRNTEAFF. Written as DNA, the CDR3 is TGTGCCAGCAGCTGGGACAGGAACACTGAAGCTTTCTTT.

CDR3 protein: CASSRTLQETQYF. CDR3 nucleotides: TGCGCCAGCAGTCGGACACTCCAAGAGACCCAGTACTTC. The chain links TRBV10-1 to TRBJ2-5, with TRBD1 as a possible D gene (5 bases). V was clipped by 5 bases and J by 1 base, with 8 bases between them. Looked up from germline, CDR1 is WNHNN and CDR2 is SYGVQD (reference sequence). The CDR3 runs to 13 residues.

The rearrangement uses TRBV4-2 and TRBJ1-3; D gene uncertain. Trimming took 0 bases from V and 4 from J, leaving 10 bases between them. Germline lookup yields CDR1 LGHNA and CDR2 YNFKEQ. The CDR3 spans 15 residues. The CDR3 DNA sequence: TGTGCCAGCAGCCAAGAGGACTTTTTGGGAAACACCATATATTTT. Protein: CASSQEDFLGNTIYF.

The rearrangement joins TRBV28 to TRBJ1-2; unclear D gene. CDR3 length equals 15 residues. Trimming left V 2 bases short and J 0 bases short, with 10 bases between. CDR1 and CDR2 (germline): MDHEN, SYDVKM. CDR3 DNA: TGTGCCAGCAGTTTACCTCCGCCGGCTAACTATGGCTACACCTTC. Its protein is CASSLPPPANYGYTF.

The rearrangement uses TRBV7-9 and TRBJ1-1; no clear D. The ends were cut back, 3 bases at V and 3 bases at J, with 11 bases in the middle. The CDR3 has 14 amino acids. Per germline, CDR1 SEHNR and CDR2 FQNEAQ (reference sequence). The CDR3 loop is CASSFDRWDTEAFF. The CDR3 region has the DNA TGTGCCAGCAGCTTCGATAGGTGGGACACTGAAGCTTTCTTT.

The J gene is TRBJ2-3, the V gene TRBV4-1, with 11 bases aligning to TRBD2. The V segment lost 4 bases and the J segment 3 bases; nucleotides outside the gene matches: 6. This CDR3 spans 16 amino acids. CDR1 is MGHRA and CDR2 is YSYEKL in the germline V gene. The CDR3 region is CASSRQTSGVTDTQYF. The CDR3 region has the DNA TGCGCCAGCAGCCGCCAGACTAGCGGGGTGACAGATACGCAGTATTTT.

The V and J genes are TRBV7-2 and TRBJ2-3; no firm D call. V lost 2 bases to trimming and J lost 4 bases, with 7 bases between them. Germline assignment: CDR1 SGHTA and CDR2 FQGNSA. The CDR3 loop spans 13 amino acids. Here the CDR3 reads CASSLPLPDTQYF. DNA for the CDR3: TGTGCCAGCAGCTTACCCCTCCCAGATACGCAGTATTTT. The complete variable domain, with remaining parts taken from reference TRBV7-2 and TRBJ2-3, reads GAGVSQSPSNKVTEKGKDVELRCDPISGHTALYWYRQSLGQGLEFLIYFQGNSAPDKSGLPSDRFSAERTGGSVSTLTIQRTQQEDSAVYLCASSLPLPDTQYFGPGTRLTVL.

The genes are TRBV10-3 and TRBJ2-4; 7 bases are shared with TRBD1. Germline-derived CDR1 and CDR2 are ENHRY and SYGVKD. The CDR3 sequence is 11 residues long. After removal of 5 bases from V and 8 bases from J, the junction contained 0 bases not matched to a gene. DNA for the CDR3: TGTGCCATCAGTACAGGGGACATTCAGTACTTC. The encoded protein is CAISTGDIQYF.

The rearrangement joins TRBV29-1 to TRBJ2-7; D is perhaps TRBD2 (5 bases). Germline CDR1 is SQVTM and CDR2 is ANQGSEA. The CDR3 is 12 amino acids. Trimming left V 6 bases short and J 7 bases short, with 16 bases between. The CDR3 DNA reads TGCAGCGTAAAGGACGGGATTGGGGAGCAGTACTTC. Its protein is CSVKDGIGEQYF.

The J gene is TRBJ1-1, the V gene TRBV6-1; tentatively, D is TRBD1 (5 bases). The V and J ends lost 0 bases and 8 bases respectively, with 16 bases between them. From germline, CDR1 is MNHNS and CDR2 SASEGT. CDR3 size: 15 residues. CDR3 nucleotide sequence: TGTGCCAGCAGTGAAGCCGGGGGACCGGCTGTCGAAGCTTTCTTT. This translates into CASSEAGGPAVEAFF.

The chain combines TRBV7-8 with TRBJ2-7; 7 nucleotides match TRBD1. The V segment lost 1 base and the J segment 2 bases; nucleotides outside the gene matches: 8. Germline assignment: CDR1 SGHVS and CDR2 FQNEAQ. The CDR3 loop spans 16 amino acids. CDR3 sequence (DNA): TGTGCCAGCAGCTTAGTGGGCAGGGGGAGACCCTACGAGCAGTACTTC. Its translation is CASSLVGRGRPYEQYF.

The chain combines TRBV19 with TRBJ2-3; either TRBD1 or TRBD2 may fit D (6 bases each). CDR3 length equals 13 residues. Germline loops: CDR1 LNHDA, CDR2 SQIVND (reference sequence). Trimming cost V 9 bases and J 4 bases, with 14 bases left between them. CDR3 in DNA: TGTGCCAGCGTTGAGGAGGGGGCAGATACGCAGTATTTT. This translates into CASVEEGADTQYF.

The rearrangement joins TRBV2 to TRBJ2-7, with D hard to call. CDR3 length: 13 amino acids. V lost 6 bases to trimming and J lost 4 bases, with 13 bases between them. Per the germline V gene, CDR1 is SNHLY and CDR2 is FYNNEI. DNA for the CDR3: TGTGCCAGCAGGGCAACCGCTAGTTACGAGCAGTACTTC. Its protein product is CASRATASYEQYF.

On this clone: The sample carries other DNA sequences with the same CDR3. The chain is built from TRBV5-1 and TRBJ2-3; 9 bases are a match to TRBD1. Germline V CDR1 and CDR2: SGHRS, YFSETQ. V gave up 4 bases and J gave up 4 bases; unmatched junction bases: 4. The CDR3 is made up of 14 amino acids. The CDR3 spells CASSPGQGPDTQYF. CDR3 in DNA: TGCGCCAGCAGCCCGGGACAGGGCCCAGATACGCAGTATTTT.

The chain recombines TRBV6-5 with TRBJ1-2, with no clear D. Germline lookup yields CDR1 MNHEY and CDR2 SVGAGI. V was cut by 2 bases and J by 4 bases, with 8 bases left in between. There are 13 residues in the CDR3. In DNA form, the CDR3 reads TGTGCCAGCAGTTACGTCGGGTTCTATGGCTACACCTTC. Amino acids: CASSYVGFYGYTF.

The rearrangement links TRBV7-9 to TRBJ2-1; the D is unclear. Germline lookup yields CDR1 SEHNR and CDR2 FQNEAQ (reference sequence). V dropped 5 bases and J dropped 6 bases, with 11 bases sitting between them. The CDR3 totals 13 residues. The CDR3 bases are TGTGCCAGCAGCCCCCGGTATGGCAATGAGCAGTTCTTC. This encodes CASSPRYGNEQFF.

V usage is TRBV9 and J usage is TRBJ2-7; D is ambiguous. V was pared by 3 bases and J by 4 bases, with 8 bases between. CDR1 is SGDLS and CDR2 is YYNGEE in the germline V gene. There are 12 residues in the CDR3. Here the CDR3 reads CASSGMGYEQYF. The CDR3 bases are TGTGCCAGCAGCGGGATGGGATACGAGCAGTACTTC.

The CDR3 sequence is CASSLPDRGDQPQHF. The CDR3 DNA reads as TGTGCCAGCAGTTTACCGGACAGGGGTGATCAGCCCCAGCATTTT. The chain joins TRBV28 to TRBJ1-5; 9 nucleotides line up with TRBD1. V was pared by 2 bases and J by 5 bases, with 4 bases of the junction left unmatched. CDR3 length: 15 amino acids. CDR1 is MDHEN, CDR2 SYDVKM, per germline.

The V gene is TRBV28, the J gene TRBJ1-3; D is ambiguous. The CDR3 is made up of 15 amino acids. The germline V gene encodes CDR1 MDHEN and CDR2 SYDVKM. V lost 4 bases to trimming and J lost 1 base, with 11 bases between them. CDR3: CASSSRQLSGNTIYF. Written as DNA, the CDR3 is TGTGCCAGCAGTTCCCGACAACTGTCTGGAAACACCATATATTTT.

The V and J genes are TRBV4-1 and TRBJ2-4, with TRBD1 identical over 7 bases. V dropped 4 bases and J dropped 3; count of bases not matched to a gene: 15. Germline V gives CDR1 MGHRA, CDR2 YSYEKL. This CDR3 is 18 amino acids long. The CDR3 nucleotides read TGCGCCAGCAGCCGGTCGGGATTCGACAGGGTGGTCAAAAACATTCAGTACTTC. Its protein product is CASSRSGFDRVVKNIQYF.

The CDR3 loop reads CASSFDRGRGETQYF. As DNA, the CDR3 is TGTGCCAGCAGTTTCGACAGGGGGCGCGGTGAGACCCAGTACTTC. The chain has TRBV28 and TRBJ2-5, with 10 nucleotides matching TRBD1. V lost 3 bases to trimming and J lost 5 bases; unmatched junction nucleotides: 6. CDR1 and CDR2 (germline): MDHEN, SYDVKM. This CDR3 is 15 amino acids long.